This entry is about one TCR beta chain. Its antigen is unidentified. The sample is drawn from a study of cytomegalovirus exposure and HLA in healthy donors. Study findings and constraints: In vitro assays verified that a few CMV-associated chains recognized CMV antigens specifically.

Unmatched junction bases numbered 7, after V lost 5 bases and J lost 3 bases. The germline V gene has CDR1 MNHEY and CDR2 SMNVEV (reference sequence). This CDR3 is built from 15 residues. Donors in the study were healthy people who gave bone marrow. Both 60 Vbeta primers and 13 Jbeta primers went into the PCR. Measured with immunoSEQ multiplex PCR; TCRdb has only the in-frame clones, and not every one. The sample yields approximately 160,000 clones, roughly 80% seen once. Material: PBMCs. This clonotype was sampled from a man over 45 in good health and CMV-seropositive. The rearrangement joins TRBV27 to TRBJ1-5; 7 bases are a match to TRBD1. CDR3 sequence reads: CASSRQGRNNQPQHF. The CDR3 bases are TGTGCCAGCAGTAGACAGGGTCGGAACAATCAGCCCCAGCATTTT.